This is a list of T cell receptor beta chains from one sample in a study of shared clonotypes between healthy human individuals. Sequencing used immunoSEQ multiplex PCR; TCRdb keeps in-frame clones, though not all of them. The sample holds fewer than 1.6 million clones; 98% to 99% are singletons and the top ten take 0.3% to 0.45%. The sample was naive CD4+ T cells sorted from blood. The receptor set was obtained from a man aged 25-40 years in good health. The CDR3 runs from the conserved cysteine through the conserved F or W. A D gene is named only where the DNA matches it firmly. Part of the rows lack a size; the others show once, few, many or a class for expanded clones.

J gene	clone size	D gene	V gene	CDR3 DNA	CDR3 protein
TRBJ2-7	.	TRBD2	TRBV11-2	TGTGCCAGCACCCCTATCCGGGACTACCACGAATGGGAGCAGTACTTC	CASTPIRDYHEWEQYF
TRBJ2-5	.	.	TRBV10-1	TGCGCCAGCAGTGAGGGGCCGGGCCGGTACCAAGAGACCCAGTACTTC	CASSEGPGRYQETQYF
TRBJ2-3	.	.	TRBV2	TGTGCCAGCATTAGGGAATACACAGATACGCAGTATTTT	CASIREYTDTQYF
TRBJ2-5	.	.	TRBV25-1	TGTGCCAGCAGTGCCGGCCTAGGGGTTCTAGAGACCCAGTACTTC	CASSAGLGVLETQYF
TRBJ2-7	.	TRBD2	TRBV7-9	TGTGCCAGCAGCTTCGCACTAGCGGGAGAGCAGTACTTC	CASSFALAGEQYF
TRBJ2-3	.	.	TRBV15	TGTGCCACCAGCAGGTTCCCCGGGGATACGCAGTATTTT	CATSRFPGDTQYF
TRBJ2-1	.	.	TRBV19	TGTGCCACCGCCGTCCGGGACACGGGCTACAATGAGCAGTTCTTC	CATAVRDTGYNEQFF
TRBJ2-1	.	.	TRBV19	TGTGCCAGTAGTGCGGGACGTCCCAGCAATGAGCAGTTCTTC	CASSAGRPSNEQFF
TRBJ2-5	.	TRBD2	TRBV7-9	TGTGCCAGCAGCCCTCAGAGACTAGCGGACCAAGAGACCCAGTACTTC	CASSPQRLADQETQYF
TRBJ2-7	.	.	TRBV18	TGTGCCAGCACCCTGGGGGACCCCAGCTCCTACGAGCAGTACTTC	CASTLGDPSSYEQYF
TRBJ2-1	.	TRBD2	TRBV4-3	TGCGCCAGCAGCCAAGAAAGGGGGTTAGCGGGAGCCGGTAACAATGAGCAGTTCTTC	CASSQERGLAGAGNNEQFF
TRBJ2-2	.	.	TRBV5-1	TGCGCCAGCAGCTTGGGACCGGGGGTGACAAACGGGGAGCTGTTTTTT	CASSLGPGVTNGELFF
TRBJ2-1	.	.	TRBV18	TGTGCCAGCTCACGAGGCGGATCCTACAATGAGCAGTTCTTC	CASSRGGSYNEQFF
TRBJ1-5	.	.	TRBV19	TGTGCCAGTAGGGGCGGCAGGGTAAATAGCAATCAGCCCCAGCATTTT	CASRGGRVNSNQPQHF
TRBJ2-6	once	.	TRBV28	TGTGCCAGCAGCCACGGGACTTCTGGGGCCAACGTCCTGACTTTC	CASSHGTSGANVLTF
TRBJ1-5	.	.	TRBV30	TGTGCCTGGAGTCAGGACAGTGGGAGCAATCAGCCCCAGCATTTT	CAWSQDSGSNQPQHF
TRBJ2-1	.	TRBD1	TRBV9	TGTGCCAGCAGCGGACAGGGGGCGGCGGGTGAGCAGTTCTTC	CASSGQGAAGEQFF
TRBJ2-7	.	TRBD1	TRBV5-1	TGCGCCAGCAGCTTGGCGCACAGGGGATGGGAGCAGTACTTC	CASSLAHRGWEQYF
TRBJ2-1	.	.	TRBV25-1	TGTGCCAGCAGTGTCCCTTTCGGGGAGCAGTTCTTC	CASSVPFGEQFF
TRBJ2-4	.	.	TRBV19	TGTGCCAGTACGTCTTTGCGAAACATTCAGTACTTC	CASTSLRNIQYF
TRBJ2-7	.	.	TRBV6-4	TGTGCCAGCAGTGAACAGTGGGGTAGCGAGCAGTACTTC	CASSEQWGSEQYF
TRBJ2-7	.	.	TRBV7-8	TGTGCCAGCAGCCTAAGTACATGGGTCCATACCTCCTACGAGCAGTACTTC	CASSLSTWVHTSYEQYF
TRBJ1-2	once	.	TRBV7-2	TGTGCCAGCACCCTTACGGCCCTGAACTATGGCTACACCTTC	CASTLTALNYGYTF
TRBJ2-1	.	.	TRBV7-9	TGTGCCAGCAGCTTCTTTTCCCCGGGTGAGCAGTTCTTC	CASSFFSPGEQFF
TRBJ2-4	.	.	TRBV6-6	TGTGCCAGCAGTATAAACGGGCAGGGTTTAGTCATTCAGTACTTC	CASSINGQGLVIQYF
TRBJ2-5	.	TRBD2	TRBV5-1	TGCGCCAGCAGCGCAGGCGGGGGTGGAGAGACCCAGTACTTC	CASSAGGGGETQYF
TRBJ1-4	.	.	TRBV19	TGTGCCAGTAGTATCTACAGGGCCGTAAATGAAAAACTGTTTTTT	CASSIYRAVNEKLFF
TRBJ2-2	.	TRBD2	TRBV7-8	TGTGCCAGCAGCTTAGTTCTACTAGCGGGAGCTTTCGGGGAGCTGTTTTTT	CASSLVLLAGAFGELFF
TRBJ2-3	.	TRBD1	TRBV18	TGTGCCAGCTCACTCGGACAGGGCACAGATACGCAGTATTTT	CASSLGQGTDTQYF
TRBJ2-2	.	.	TRBV5-1	TGCGCCAGCAGCTTGGACCAGATGGGCGCCGGGGAGCTGTTTTTT	CASSLDQMGAGELFF
TRBJ1-5	.	.	TRBV19	TGTGCCAGTAGTAGCCCAAGGGGTATCGGCAATCAGCCCCAGCATTTT	CASSSPRGIGNQPQHF
TRBJ2-3	.	TRBD1	TRBV29-1	TGCAGCGTTGACCAGGGGGCCGCAGATACGCAGTATTTT	CSVDQGAADTQYF
TRBJ1-1	.	.	TRBV9	TGTGCCAGCAGCGTAATCACAGGGAAGAACACTGAAGCTTTCTTT	CASSVITGKNTEAFF
TRBJ2-7	.	.	TRBV6-5	TGTGCCAGCAGTTACTCGCCAGGGGACTCCTACGAGCAGTACTTC	CASSYSPGDSYEQYF
TRBJ2-3	.	.	TRBV6-5	TGTGCCAGCAGTTACGGACAGCGGGATACGCAGTATTTT	CASSYGQRDTQYF
TRBJ1-1	once	.	TRBV18	TGTGCCAGCTCACCCCTACAGGAAATGAACACTGAAGCTTTCTTT	CASSPLQEMNTEAFF
TRBJ1-1	.	.	TRBV10-3	TGTGCCATCAGTAGACAATCTGGCAGCGCTTTCTTT	CAISRQSGSAFF
TRBJ1-3	.	TRBD1	TRBV6-1	TGTGCCAGCACGGACAGGGCGCTCGCTGGAAACACCATATATTTT	CASTDRALAGNTIYF
TRBJ2-4	.	TRBD2	TRBV7-2	TGTGCCAGCAGCTTACGACCGAGCGGGAGCAGGGACATTCAGTACTTC	CASSLRPSGSRDIQYF
TRBJ1-5	.	.	TRBV7-2	TGTGCCAGCAGCTTAGAACCGAATCAGCCCCAGCATTTT	CASSLEPNQPQHF
TRBJ2-7	.	.	TRBV4-1	TGCGCCAGCAGCCAGCAACCCCGTCTCGGCGAGCAGTACTTC	CASSQQPRLGEQYF
TRBJ2-7	.	.	TRBV29-1	TGCAGCGCTCGAGGACGGTTTGCCTACGAGCAGTACTTC	CSARGRFAYEQYF
TRBJ2-7	once	.	TRBV11-3	TGTGCCAGCAGCTTAGATGTCGGCCCTCCCTACGAGCAGTACTTC	CASSLDVGPPYEQYF
TRBJ1-1	.	.	TRBV11-2	TGTGCCAGCAGCTTAGATGGGACGGGGGGCACTGAAGCTTTCTTT	CASSLDGTGGTEAFF
TRBJ1-2	.	.	TRBV5-4	TGTGCCAGCAGCCTGTCTGGGACGGCGAGACCTTATGGCTACACCTTC	CASSLSGTARPYGYTF
TRBJ2-5	.	.	TRBV29-1	TGCAGCCTGGGGGCAGGGAGAGAGACCCAGTACTTC	CSLGAGRETQYF
TRBJ2-7	.	TRBD1	TRBV29-1	TGCAGCGTTGATATGGGCCCGGGGACAGCTACAAACGAGCAGTACTTC	CSVDMGPGTATNEQYF
TRBJ1-3	.	.	TRBV11-3	TGTGCCAGCAGCTCTCTCTCTGGAAACACCATATATTTT	CASSSLSGNTIYF
TRBJ1-5	.	.	TRBV7-9	TGTGCCAGCAGCTTATCCGGGGGACATCAGCCCCAGCATTTT	CASSLSGGHQPQHF
TRBJ2-7	.	.	TRBV28	TGTGCCAGCAGCCCCGAAGCTTTGATTGAGCAGTACTTC	CASSPEALIEQYF
TRBJ1-4	.	.	TRBV5-1	TGCGCCAGCAGCTTGGATGGTTGGGGTAATGAAAAACTGTTTTTT	CASSLDGWGNEKLFF
TRBJ2-3	.	TRBD2	TRBV5-4	TGTGCCAGCAGCTTGCCCCCACTAGCGGGAGTTAGAGATACGCAGTATTTT	CASSLPPLAGVRDTQYF
TRBJ2-7	.	.	TRBV18	TGTGCCAGCTCACCCGGAGGTCTAGAGCAGTACTTC	CASSPGGLEQYF
TRBJ2-2	.	.	TRBV19	TGTGCCAGTAGTTTTAGGGTTTTGGACACCGGGGAGCTGTTTTTT	CASSFRVLDTGELFF
TRBJ2-7	once	TRBD1	TRBV5-1	TGCGCCAGCAGAGATACAGGGGGGAGAATCTACGAGCAGTACTTC	CASRDTGGRIYEQYF